Below, 8 T cell receptor beta chains from the same sample are listed, as sequenced in a study of blood T cell repertoires in COVID-19. Profiling relied on immunoSEQ multiplex PCR, and the TCRdb table lists in-frame clones only, not all of them. In the table there are tens of thousands of clones, roughly 79% of which are singletons. Sample: peripheral blood. The receptors originated from a man aged 80 or over with acute or convalescent COVID-19.

The DNA of the CDR3 is TGTGCCAGCTCACCATCAGGTAGTGAGCAGTTCTTC. This codes for CASSPSGSEQFF. The chain recombines TRBV18 with TRBJ2-1; the D is unclear. This CDR3 is built from 12 residues. Trimming took off 2 bases at V and 9 bases at J, with 8 bases between the two ends. The germline CDR1 and CDR2 sequences are KGHSH and LQKENI.

The chain carries TRBV7-9 and TRBJ1-5, with TRBD1 as a possible D gene (6 bases). The CDR3 has 13 amino acids. V was trimmed by 5 bases and J by 5 bases, leaving 10 bases between them. CDR1 and CDR2 (germline): SEHNR, FQNEAQ (reference sequence). The CDR3 DNA is TGTGCCAGCAGCGTACAGGGAGATCAGCCCCAGCATTTT. Translation gives CASSVQGDQPQHF.

The chain is built from TRBV7-2 and TRBJ2-3, with D hard to call. V was clipped by 5 bases and J by 2 bases, with 11 bases between them. This CDR3 comprises 14 residues. Per the germline V gene, CDR1 is SGHTA and CDR2 is FQGNSA. The DNA of the CDR3 is TGTGCCAGCAGCCCCCTAAGAACCACAGATACGCAGTATTTT. Residues: CASSPLRTTDTQYF.

This chain joins TRBV6-5 and TRBJ2-7; TRBD1 matches at 9 bases. The J segment lost 4 bases and the V segment lost 5 bases, leaving 6 bases of the junction unmatched. The CDR3 sequence is 14 residues long. Germline-derived CDR1 and CDR2 are MNHEY and SVGAGI. The CDR3 bases are TGTGCCAGCAGTCCTGGGACAGGGAGGTACGAGCAGTACTTC. As protein: CASSPGTGRYEQYF.

The CDR3 loop is CASSLRSYRDTGYTF. The CDR3 nucleotides are TGTGCCAGCAGCCTACGCAGTTATCGGGACACTGGCTACACCTTC. The chain combines TRBV3-1 (or the pseudogene TRBV3-2) with TRBJ1-2, with D tentatively TRBD1 (6 bases). The CDR3 spans 15 residues. CDR1 and CDR2 (germline): LGHDT, YNNKEL (reference sequence). The V and J ends lost 4 bases and 7 bases respectively, with 19 bases between them.

The chain has TRBV27 and TRBJ1-5, with 7 bases fitting TRBD1. Germline CDR1 reads MNHEY; CDR2 reads SMNVEV (reference sequence). The CDR3 is made up of 13 amino acids. V gave up 6 bases and J gave up 7 bases; unmatched junction bases: 6. The CDR3 loop reads CASSATGSQPQHF. CDR3 DNA: TGTGCCAGCAGCGCGACAGGGAGCCAGCCCCAGCATTTT.

This clone was counted only a few times. J is TRBJ1-2 and V is TRBV6-5; D is perhaps TRBD1 (6 bases). The length of the CDR3 is 15 residues. The germline V and J ends were trimmed by 7 bases and 2 bases, with 17 bases remaining between them. Germline V gene lookup returns CDR1 MNHEY and CDR2 SVGAGI. The CDR3 is CASTPGEQGNYGYTF. CDR3 bases: TGTGCCAGCACCCCTGGGGAACAGGGAAACTATGGCTACACCTTC.

This clone occurred once. V usage is TRBV27 and J usage is TRBJ1-1, with TRBD1 as a possible D gene (5 bases). Germline V gene data show CDR1 as MNHEY and CDR2 as SMNVEV (reference sequence). The CDR3 runs to 15 residues. Trimming removed 8 bases from V and 0 bases from J, with 16 bases in between. The CDR3 region has the DNA TGTGCCAGCCTCAGGAGGGGCCCCATGAACACTGAAGCTTTCTTT. Its translation: CASLRRGPMNTEAFF.